This T cell receptor beta chain came from a study of blood T cell repertoires in COVID-19. Study-wide context: There were acute and convalescent COVID-19 samples, and they came from the United States, Italy and Spain.

The CDR3 length is 13 residues. Trimming stripped 2 bases from V and 2 bases from J, with 7 bases between. In germline, CDR1 is SGHNT, CDR2 YYREEE (reference sequence). Of note for this clone: This sample also contains other DNA sequences that code for the same CDR3.

Sequenced by immunoSEQ multiplex PCR; TCRdb stores in-frame clones only, minus some. The table includes a few hundred thousand clones, roughly 89% detected once. Sample: PBMCs or T cells enriched from blood (not recorded which). The receptor was derived from a woman aged 25 to 39 who had recovered from COVID-19. This rearrangement joins TRBV5-4 to TRBJ1-2; D not certain. This chain's CDR3 is CASSLPGNYGYTF. CDR3 coding DNA: TGTGCCAGCAGCTTACCGGGGAACTATGGCTACACCTTC.